This T cell receptor (beta chain) was identified in a study of graft-versus-host responses after intestinal transplantation. Study context: Every one of the recipients received anti-thymocyte globulin induction and afterwards took tacrolimus and steroids for 3 to 4 years.

On this clone itself: Its matching antigen is unknown.

V dropped 3 bases and J dropped 1 base, with 17 bases sitting between them. This CDR3 is built from 17 residues. CDR1 and CDR2 (germline): MGHRA, YSYEKL. The table came from immunoSEQ multiplex PCR; TCRdb's copy has only in-frame clones and leaves some out. This sample has approximately 70,000 clones, with roughly 90% found just once. The starting material was unstimulated CD8+ T cells sorted from spleen or lymph node cells, obtained before intestinal transplant. The TCR was taken from a human donor who received an intestinal transplant. The gene calls are TRBV4-1 and TRBJ2-3, with D possibly being TRBD2 (6 bases). This chain's CDR3 is CASSQGTAGLGTDTQYF. The DNA for the CDR3 is TGCGCCAGCAGCCAGGGCACCGCGGGGTTGGGCACAGATACGCAGTATTTT.